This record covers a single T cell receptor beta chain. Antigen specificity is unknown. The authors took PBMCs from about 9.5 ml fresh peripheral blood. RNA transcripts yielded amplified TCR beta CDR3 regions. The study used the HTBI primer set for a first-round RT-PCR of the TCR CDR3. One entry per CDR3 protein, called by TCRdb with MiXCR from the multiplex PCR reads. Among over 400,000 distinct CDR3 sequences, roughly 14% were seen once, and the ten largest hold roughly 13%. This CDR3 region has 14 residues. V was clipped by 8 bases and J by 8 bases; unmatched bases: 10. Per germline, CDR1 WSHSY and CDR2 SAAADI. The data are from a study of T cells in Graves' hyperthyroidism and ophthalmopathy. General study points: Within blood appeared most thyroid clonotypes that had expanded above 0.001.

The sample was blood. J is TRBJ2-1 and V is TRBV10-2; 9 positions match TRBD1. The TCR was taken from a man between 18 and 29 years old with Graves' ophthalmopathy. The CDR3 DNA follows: TGCGCCAGCCTGTCCCGGGACAGGGACGATGAGCAGTTCTTC. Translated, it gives CASLSRDRDDEQFF.